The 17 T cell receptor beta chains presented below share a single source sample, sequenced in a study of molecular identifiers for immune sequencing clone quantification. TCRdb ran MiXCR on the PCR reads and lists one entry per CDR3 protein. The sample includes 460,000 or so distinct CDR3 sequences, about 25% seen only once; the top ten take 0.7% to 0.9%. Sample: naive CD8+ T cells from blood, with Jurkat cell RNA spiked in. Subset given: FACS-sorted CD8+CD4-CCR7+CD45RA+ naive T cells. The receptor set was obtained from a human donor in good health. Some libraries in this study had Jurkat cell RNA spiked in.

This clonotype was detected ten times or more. CDR3 region: CASSLDWSYEQYF. CDR3 nucleotide sequence: TGTGCCAGCAGCCTTGACTGGTCCTACGAGCAGTACTTC. V gene TRBV7-9 combines with J gene TRBJ2-7, with unresolved D. The CDR3 consists of 13 residues. V gave up 5 bases and J gave up 1 base, with 9 bases separating them. Germline V gives CDR1 SEHNR, CDR2 FQNEAQ (reference sequence).

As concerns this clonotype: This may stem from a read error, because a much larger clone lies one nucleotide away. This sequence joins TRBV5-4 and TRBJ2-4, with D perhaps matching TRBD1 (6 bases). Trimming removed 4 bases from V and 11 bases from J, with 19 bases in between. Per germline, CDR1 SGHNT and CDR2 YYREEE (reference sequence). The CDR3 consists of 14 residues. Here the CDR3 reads CASSVQGPPMLQYF. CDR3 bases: TGTGCCAGCAGCGTACAGGGTCCGCCCATGCTTCAGTACTTC.

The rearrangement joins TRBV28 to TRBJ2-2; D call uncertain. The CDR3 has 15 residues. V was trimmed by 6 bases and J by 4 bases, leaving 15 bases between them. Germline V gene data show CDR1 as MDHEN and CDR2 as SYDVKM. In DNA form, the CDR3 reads TGTGCCAGCAGCTCCACTGCAGTACCCACCGGGGAGCTGTTTTTT. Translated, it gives CASSSTAVPTGELFF.

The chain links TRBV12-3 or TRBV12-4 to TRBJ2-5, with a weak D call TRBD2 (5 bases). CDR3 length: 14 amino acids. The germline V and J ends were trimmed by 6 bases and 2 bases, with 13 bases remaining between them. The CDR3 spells CASSWRIPQETQYF. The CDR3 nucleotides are TGTGCCAGCAGCTGGAGGATCCCACAAGAGACCCAGTACTTC.

CDR3 loop: CASSPYADTQYF. The CDR3 nucleotides read TGTGCCAGCAGTCCCTACGCAGATACGCAGTATTTT. The chain carries TRBV27 and TRBJ2-3; no clear D gene. Trimming stripped 5 bases from V and 4 bases from J, with 7 bases between. The germline CDR1 and CDR2 sequences are MNHEY and SMNVEV (reference sequence). The CDR3 length is 12 residues.

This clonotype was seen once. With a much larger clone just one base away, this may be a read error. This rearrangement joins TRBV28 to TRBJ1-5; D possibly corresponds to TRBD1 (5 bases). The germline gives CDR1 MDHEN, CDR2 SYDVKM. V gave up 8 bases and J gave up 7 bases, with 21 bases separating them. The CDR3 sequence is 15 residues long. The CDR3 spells CASQPHGAWDQPQHF. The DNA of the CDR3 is TGTGCCAGCCAGCCCCATGGGGCGTGGGACCAGCCCCAGCATTTT. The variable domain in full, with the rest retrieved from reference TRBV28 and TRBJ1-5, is DVKVTQSSRYLVKRTGEKVFLECVQDMDHENMFWYRQDPGLGLRLIYFSYDVKMKEKGDIPEGYSVSREKKERFSLILESASTNQTSMYLCASQPHGAWDQPQHFGDGTRLSIL.

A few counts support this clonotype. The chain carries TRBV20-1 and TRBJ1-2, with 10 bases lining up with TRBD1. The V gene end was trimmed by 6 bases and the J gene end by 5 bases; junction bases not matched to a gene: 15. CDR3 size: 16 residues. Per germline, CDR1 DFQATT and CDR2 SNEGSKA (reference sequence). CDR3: CSALSTGGGILYGYTF. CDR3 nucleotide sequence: TGCAGTGCCCTATCGACAGGGGGCGGTATTCTTTATGGCTACACCTTC.

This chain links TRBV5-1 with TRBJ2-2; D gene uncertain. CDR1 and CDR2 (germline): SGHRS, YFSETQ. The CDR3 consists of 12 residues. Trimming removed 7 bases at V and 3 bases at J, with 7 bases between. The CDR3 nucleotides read TGCGCCAGCTGGTCGGACACCGGGGAGCTGTTTTTT. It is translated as CASWSDTGELFF. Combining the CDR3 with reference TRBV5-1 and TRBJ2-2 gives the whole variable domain KAGVTQTPRYLIKTRGQQVTLSCSPISGHRSVSWYQQTPGQGLQFLFEYFSETQRNKGNFPGRFSGRQFSNSRSEMNVSTLELGDSALYLCASWSDTGELFFGEGSRLTVL.

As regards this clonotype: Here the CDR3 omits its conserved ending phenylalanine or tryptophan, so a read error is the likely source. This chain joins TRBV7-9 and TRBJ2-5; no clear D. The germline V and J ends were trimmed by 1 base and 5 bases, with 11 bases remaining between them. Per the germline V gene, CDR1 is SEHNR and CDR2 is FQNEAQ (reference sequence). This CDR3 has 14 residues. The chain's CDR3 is CASSLEHGRETQYS. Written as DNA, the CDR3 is TGTGCCAGCAGCTTAGAGCACGGGCGGGAGACCCAGTACTCC.

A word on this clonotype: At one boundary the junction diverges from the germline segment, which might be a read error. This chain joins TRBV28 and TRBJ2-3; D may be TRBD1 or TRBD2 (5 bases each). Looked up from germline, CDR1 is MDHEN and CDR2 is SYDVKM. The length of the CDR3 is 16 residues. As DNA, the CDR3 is TGTGCCAGCAGTTCCGTCGGGACGGAAAGCACAGATACGCAGTGTTTT. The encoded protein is CASSSVGTESTDTQCF.

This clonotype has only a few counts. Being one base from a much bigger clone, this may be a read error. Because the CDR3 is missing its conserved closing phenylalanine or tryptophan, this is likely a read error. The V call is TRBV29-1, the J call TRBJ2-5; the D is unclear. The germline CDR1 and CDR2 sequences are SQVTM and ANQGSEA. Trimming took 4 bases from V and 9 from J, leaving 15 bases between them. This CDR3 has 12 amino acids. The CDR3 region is CSVVPEMGSQYL. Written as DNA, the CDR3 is TGCAGCGTTGTTCCTGAGATGGGTTCCCAGTACCTC.

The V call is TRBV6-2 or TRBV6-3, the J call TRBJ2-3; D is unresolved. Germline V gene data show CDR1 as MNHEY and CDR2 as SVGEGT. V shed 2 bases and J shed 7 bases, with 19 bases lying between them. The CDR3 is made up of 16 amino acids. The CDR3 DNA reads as TGTGCCAGCAGTTACGGTTACTCGAGTATAACAAATACGCAGTATTTT. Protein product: CASSYGYSSITNTQYF.

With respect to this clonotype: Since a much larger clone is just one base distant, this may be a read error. The CDR3 bases are TGTGCCAGCAGTTTACCATCTTGGGGTTACGAGCAGTACTTC. Residues: CASSLPSWGYEQYF. The genes are TRBV27 and TRBJ2-7; no definite D call. Germline V lookup: CDR1 MNHEY, CDR2 SMNVEV (reference sequence). V shed 2 bases and J shed 4 bases, with 12 bases lying between them. This CDR3 spans 14 amino acids.

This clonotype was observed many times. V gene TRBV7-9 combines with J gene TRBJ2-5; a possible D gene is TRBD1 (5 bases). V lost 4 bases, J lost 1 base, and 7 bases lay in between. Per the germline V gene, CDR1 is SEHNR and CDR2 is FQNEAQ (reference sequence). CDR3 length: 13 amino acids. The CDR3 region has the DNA TGTGCCAGCAGCTGGGGCAGCCAAGAGACCCAGTACTTC. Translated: CASSWGSQETQYF.

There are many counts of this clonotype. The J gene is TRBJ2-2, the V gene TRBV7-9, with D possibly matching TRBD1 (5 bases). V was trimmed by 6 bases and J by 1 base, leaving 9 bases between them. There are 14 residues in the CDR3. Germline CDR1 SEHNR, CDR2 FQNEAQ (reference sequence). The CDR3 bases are TGTGCCAGCAGTTCTGGACAGAACACCGGGGAGCTGTTTTTT. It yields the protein CASSSGQNTGELFF. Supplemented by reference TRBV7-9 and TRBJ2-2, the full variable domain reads DTGVSQNPRHKITKRGQNVTFRCDPISEHNRLYWYRQTLGQGPEFLTYFQNEAQLEKSRLLSDRFSAERPKGSFSTLEIQRTEQGDSAMYLCASSSGQNTGELFFGEGSRLTVL.

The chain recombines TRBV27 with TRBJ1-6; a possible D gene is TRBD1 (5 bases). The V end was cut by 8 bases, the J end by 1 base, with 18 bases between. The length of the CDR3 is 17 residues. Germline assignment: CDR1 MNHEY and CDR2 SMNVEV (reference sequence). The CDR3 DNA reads TGTGCCAGCTCTCGGGGGGGTTGGGGATCCTATAATTCACCCCTCCACTTT. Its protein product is CASSRGGWGSYNSPLHF.

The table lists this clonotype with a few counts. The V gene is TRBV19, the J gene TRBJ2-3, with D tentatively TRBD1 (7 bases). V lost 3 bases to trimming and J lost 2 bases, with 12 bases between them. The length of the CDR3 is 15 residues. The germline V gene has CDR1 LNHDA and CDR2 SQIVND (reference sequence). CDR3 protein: CASSIGGQYTDTQYF. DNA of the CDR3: TGTGCCAGTAGTATCGGGGGACAGTACACAGATACGCAGTATTTT.